A selection of T cell receptor beta chains follows, all from one sample in a study of vaccination and CD4 T cells after COVID-19. These receptors are not linked to any known antigen. TCRdb used MiXCR to reprocess the PCR reads, holding one entry per CDR3 protein. The profile covers 13,000 to 15,000 distinct CDR3 sequences, with roughly 44% appearing a single time and about 15% taken by the ten largest. Sequenced material: CD4+ T cells from blood, cultured in vitro. Every receptor here comes from a human donor who had recovered from COVID-19. Both conserved end residues are part of each CDR3. A D gene is named only where the DNA matches it firmly. For some rows the clone size is stated as once, few or many, or as a class when expanded; others skip it.

>TRBV6-2/TRBV6-3|TRBJ2-5|TRBD2|.
CASRRGVQETQYF
TGTGCCAGCCGGCGGGGGGTCCAAGAGACCCAGTACTTC
>TRBV3-1|TRBJ1-1|.|.
CASSQWDRLNTEAFF
TGTGCCAGCAGCCAGTGGGACCGACTGAACACTGAAGCTTTCTTT
>TRBV6-1|TRBJ1-2|.|few
CASRTTGPPYGYTF
TGTGCCAGCAGAACGACAGGCCCACCCTATGGCTACACCTTC
>TRBV12-3/TRBV12-4|TRBJ2-7|.|.
CASSLATVNTYEQYF
TGTGCCAGCAGTTTAGCGACGGTTAATACCTACGAGCAGTACTTC
>TRBV6-2/TRBV6-3|TRBJ2-6|TRBD2|.
CASSYGLAGASGANVLTF
TGTGCCAGCAGTTACGGGCTAGCGGGAGCCTCTGGGGCCAACGTCCTGACTTTC
>TRBV6-5|TRBJ2-3|.|.
CASSYRPGESDTQYF
TGTGCCAGCAGTTACCGGCCAGGGGAGTCAGATACGCAGTATTTT
>TRBV5-3|TRBJ2-5|TRBD2|.
CARSLNRLALRETQYF
TGTGCCAGAAGCCTCAATCGACTAGCCCTCCGGGAGACCCAGTACTTC
>TRBV14|TRBJ2-7|.|.
CASSPRYEQYF
TGTGCCAGCAGCCCACGTTACGAGCAGTACTTC
>TRBV12-3/TRBV12-4|TRBJ1-2|.|.
CTSDKGGPGRGYGYTF
TGTACCAGCGACAAAGGAGGTCCTGGGCGAGGCTATGGCTACACCTTC
>TRBV25-1|TRBJ2-3|.|few
CASSTSTDTQYF
TGTGCCAGCAGTACTAGTACAGATACGCAGTATTTT
>TRBV4-3|TRBJ2-7|.|few
CASSQGNSGPREQYF
TGCGCCAGCAGCCAGGGAAACAGCGGCCCTAGGGAGCAGTACTTC
>TRBV23-1|TRBJ1-2|TRBD1|few
CASSHRPGQGASNYGYTF
TGCGCCAGCAGTCACCGACCGGGACAGGGGGCGTCGAACTATGGCTACACCTTC
>TRBV12-3/TRBV12-4|TRBJ1-2|.|.
CASSSRGEASGYTF
TGTGCCAGCAGTTCCAGAGGTGAAGCGTCGGGCTACACCTTC
>TRBV5-8|TRBJ1-3|TRBD1|once
CASSWTTRTGVSGNTIYF
TGTGCCAGCAGTTGGACGACACGGACAGGGGTTAGTGGAAACACCATATATTTT
>TRBV30|TRBJ2-5|TRBD2|.
CAWSPPHSGTSGGASPQETQYF
TGTGCCTGGAGTCCCCCTCATTCTGGGACTAGCGGGGGGGCCTCCCCACAAGAGACCCAGTACTTC
>TRBV11-2|TRBJ2-3|.|.
CASSQVPSTDTQYF
TGTGCCAGCAGCCAGGTCCCTAGCACAGATACGCAGTATTTT
>TRBV6-1|TRBJ2-2|.|.
CASRTQKTVNTGELFF
TGTGCCAGCAGAACCCAAAAGACAGTGAACACCGGGGAGCTGTTTTTT
>TRBV27|TRBJ2-5|TRBD2|.
CASSFAGGGETQYF
TGTGCCAGCAGTTTCGCGGGGGGCGGGGAGACCCAGTACTTC
>TRBV7-8|TRBJ2-5|.|few
CASTNLWPQYF
TGTGCCAGCACGAATTTATGGCCCCAGTACTTC
>TRBV4-1|TRBJ2-7|TRBD2|.
CASSRVSGGQYEQYF
TGCGCCAGCAGCCGGGTTAGCGGGGGACAATACGAGCAGTACTTC
>TRBV6-1|TRBJ2-7|.|.
CASSTRGDTYEQYF
TGTGCCAGCAGCACCCGGGGGGACACGTACGAGCAGTACTTC
>TRBV20-1|TRBJ1-1|.|medium-sized
CSARAPVGNTEAFF
TGCAGTGCTAGAGCCCCGGTGGGGAACACTGAAGCTTTCTTT
>TRBV7-8|TRBJ1-1|.|.
CASSLNKRGLNTEAFF
TGTGCCAGCAGCTTAAACAAGAGGGGTCTGAACACTGAAGCTTTCTTT
>TRBV19|TRBJ1-2|.|few
CASSKGGLVLGYYGYTF
TGTGCCAGTAGCAAGGGAGGGTTAGTGTTGGGGTACTATGGCTACACCTTC
>TRBV30|TRBJ1-1|.|.
CAWTRDTNTEAFF
TGTGCCTGGACCAGGGATACGAACACTGAAGCTTTCTTT
>TRBV29-1|TRBJ1-1|.|few
CSAKRPGSSIGAFF
TGCAGCGCGAAAAGGCCGGGTTCCTCTATCGGAGCTTTCTTT
>TRBV21-1|TRBJ1-2|.|.
CASSKARREGANTNYGYTF
TGTGCCAGCAGCAAAGCCCGTCGGGAGGGGGCTAATACTAACTATGGCTACACCTTC
>TRBV6-1|TRBJ1-1|.|few
CASRENTEAFF
TGTGCCAGCAGGGAGAACACTGAAGCTTTCTTT
>TRBV10-2|TRBJ2-6|.|.
CASSESKFRSGANVLTF
TGCGCCAGCAGTGAGTCGAAGTTCCGGTCTGGGGCCAACGTCCTGACTTTC
>TRBV5-1|TRBJ1-2|TRBD1|few
CASSLGQGMGGYTF
TGCGCCAGCAGCTTGGGACAGGGGATGGGTGGCTACACCTTC